This entry lists 7 T cell receptor beta chains sequenced from one sample in a study of cytomegalovirus exposure and HLA in healthy donors. Primers included in the PCR were 60 Vbeta and 13 Jbeta primers. This table comes from immunoSEQ multiplex PCR, and its TCRdb copy is limited to in-frame clones, with some not included. Its listing shows 130,000 to 150,000 clones. The sequencing input was PBMCs. Every receptor here comes from a woman aged 50 to 60 in good health and CMV-seronegative.

The chain links TRBV14 to TRBJ2-3; 7 bases align to TRBD1. Germline V lookup: CDR1 SGHDN, CDR2 FVKESK. The CDR3 totals 15 residues. V lost 3 bases and J lost 0; bases outside the gene matches: 3. The DNA for the CDR3 is TGTGCCAGCAGCCAGACAGGGAGCAGCACAGATACGCAGTATTTT. Translating gives CASSQTGSSTDTQYF. Combining the CDR3 with reference TRBV14 and TRBJ2-3 gives the whole variable domain EAGVTQFPSHSVIEKGQTVTLRCDPISGHDNLYWYRRVMGKEIKFLLHFVKESKQDESGMPNNRFLAERTGGTYSTLKVQPAELEDSGVYFCASSQTGSSTDTQYFGPGTRLTVL.

This rearrangement joins TRBV6-6 to TRBJ1-3; D gene unclear. The V gene lost 0 bases and the J gene lost 0 bases, with 9 bases spanning the gap. The germline V gene has CDR1 MNHNY and CDR2 SVGAGI (reference sequence). The CDR3 is made up of 16 amino acids. CDR3 DNA sequence: TGTGCCAGCAGTTACTCGGGGAGGAGCTCTGGAAACACCATATATTTT. This sequence encodes CASSYSGRSSGNTIYF.

The chain employs TRBV9 and TRBJ1-5; 10 bases map to TRBD1. Germline trimming cut 0 bases from V and 3 bases from J; bases unmatched to any gene: 0. Germline values: CDR1 SGDLS, CDR2 YYNGEE. The CDR3 consists of 15 residues. This chain's CDR3 is CASSVGQGANQPQHF. The CDR3 nucleotides read TGTGCCAGCAGCGTAGGACAGGGGGCCAATCAGCCCCAGCATTTT.

The chain's CDR3 is CASSRRMGGDSYNEQFF. The CDR3, as DNA: TGTGCCAGCAGCAGAAGGATGGGGGGGGACTCCTACAATGAGCAGTTCTTC. The chain links TRBV11-2 to TRBJ2-1, with 7 bases identical to TRBD2. Trimming at V came to 5 bases and at J to 0 bases, leaving 10 bases not matched to a gene. This CDR3 contains 17 residues. Germline assignment: CDR1 SGHAT and CDR2 FQNNGV.

The V gene is TRBV5-5, the J gene TRBJ2-7; 7 positions match TRBD1. Germline CDR1 is SGHKS and CDR2 is YYEKEE (reference sequence). The trim removed 4 bases at V and 3 bases at J, leaving 10 bases unmatched. The length of the CDR3 is 15 residues. Here the CDR3 reads CASSRTGTENYEQYF. The CDR3 DNA sequence: TGTGCCAGCAGCCGCACCGGGACAGAGAACTACGAGCAGTACTTC.

J is TRBJ2-2 and V is TRBV27, with 10 bases identical to TRBD2. This CDR3 has 15 residues. The V gene's germline CDR1 is MNHEY and CDR2 SMNVEV (reference sequence). The junction had 6 bases not matched to a gene; V was cut back by 4 bases and J by 7 bases. CDR3 residues: CASSYRGLASGELFF. The CDR3 bases are TGTGCCAGCAGTTACCGGGGACTAGCGAGCGGGGAGCTGTTTTTT.

The chain recombines TRBV15 with TRBJ2-7; D perhaps matches TRBD2 (5 bases). Trimming removed 1 base at V and 6 bases at J, with 13 bases between. The CDR3 spans 14 residues. Germline loops: CDR1 LNHNV, CDR2 YYDKDF (reference sequence). The DNA of the CDR3 is TGTGCCACCAGCAGAGGAAGGAGGAACTCCGAGCAGTACTTC. Translated, it gives CATSRGRRNSEQYF.